The 3 T cell receptor beta chains in this list originate from one sample, sequenced in a study of T cell repertoires in cytomegalovirus infection. TCRdb independently ran MiXCR on the reads; one entry per CDR3 protein. The repertoire holds 750,000 to 900,000 distinct CDR3 sequences, with about 27% as singletons. Their specific antigens are unknown. Material: cultured CD8+ T cells from PBMCs, obtained from culture after CMV antigen stimulation. These receptors all stem from a human donor in good health (CMV status not recorded). Some clones in this sample may be carry-over from other donors' samples.

This clonotype has more than one count but fewer than ten. The chain recombines TRBV24-1 with TRBJ1-1; D ambiguous. The V gene's germline CDR1 is KGHDR and CDR2 SFDVKD. This CDR3 has 13 amino acids. V was shortened by 10 bases and J by 2 bases, with 13 bases between the two germline ends. The CDR3: CATPRLLNTEAFF. CDR3 coding DNA: TGTGCCACGCCTCGGCTTTTAAACACTGAAGCTTTCTTT.

This clonotype was recorded at least ten times. V gene TRBV7-6 combines with J gene TRBJ1-1; 11 positions match TRBD1. Looked up from germline, CDR1 is SGHVS and CDR2 is FNYEAQ. CDR3 size: 17 residues. V shed 6 bases and J 0 bases; nucleotides not matched to a gene: 9. The CDR3: CASSSGQGAALNTEAFF. The CDR3 bases are TGTGCCAGCAGTTCCGGACAGGGGGCAGCCTTGAACACTGAAGCTTTCTTT.

This sequence joins TRBV19 and TRBJ2-1; D might be TRBD2 (6 bases). The CDR3 runs 14 residues. Looked up from germline, CDR1 is LNHDA and CDR2 is SQIVND (reference sequence). V lost 6 bases to trimming and J lost 8 bases, with 17 bases between them. CDR3 sequence: CASSSGTPGHEQFF. The DNA for the CDR3 is TGTGCCAGTAGCTCAGGGACTCCAGGCCATGAGCAGTTCTTC.